This T cell receptor (beta chain) was captured by sequencing in a study of blood T cell repertoires in COVID-19. Study-wide context: The United States, Italy and Spain were the sources of the acute and convalescent COVID-19 samples.

CDR1 and CDR2 from the germline V gene are LGHNA and YSLEER. The junction had 5 bases not matched to a gene; V was cut back by 0 bases and J by 3 bases. The CDR3 is made up of 15 amino acids. The method was immunoSEQ multiplex PCR; TCRdb's version includes in-frame clones alone and lacks a portion of them. The table records some 85,000 clones, 65% to 80% of them present only once. The gene calls are TRBV4-3 and TRBJ2-7; 7 bases align to TRBD1. The TCR was taken from a human donor in a cohort sampled during active COVID-19. Sequencing input: peripheral blood. This CDR3 reads CASSQDGRGFYEQYF. In DNA form, the CDR3 reads TGCGCCAGCAGCCAAGATGGCAGGGGGTTCTACGAGCAGTACTTC.